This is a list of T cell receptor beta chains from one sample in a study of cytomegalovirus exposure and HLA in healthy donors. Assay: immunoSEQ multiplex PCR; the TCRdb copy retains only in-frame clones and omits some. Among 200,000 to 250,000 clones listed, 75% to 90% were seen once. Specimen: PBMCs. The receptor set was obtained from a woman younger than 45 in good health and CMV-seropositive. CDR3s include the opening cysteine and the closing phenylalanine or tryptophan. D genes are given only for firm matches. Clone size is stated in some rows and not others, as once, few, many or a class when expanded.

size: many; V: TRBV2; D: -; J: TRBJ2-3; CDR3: CASSEYTDTQYF; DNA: TGTGCCAGCAGTGAATACACAGATACGCAGTATTTT
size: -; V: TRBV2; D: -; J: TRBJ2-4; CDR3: CASSTFTKAKNIQYF; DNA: TGTGCCAGCAGCACTTTTACTAAAGCCAAAAACATTCAGTACTTC
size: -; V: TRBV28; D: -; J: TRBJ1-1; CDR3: CASSFYLMNTEAFF; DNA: TGTGCCAGCAGTTTTTATCTTATGAACACTGAAGCTTTCTTT
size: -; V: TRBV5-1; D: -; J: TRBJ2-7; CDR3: CASSLARLVEGYEQYF; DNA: TGCGCCAGCAGCTTGGCCAGACTAGTGGAGGGCTACGAGCAGTACTTC
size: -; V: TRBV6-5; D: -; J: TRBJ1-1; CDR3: CASSYSVEGNTEAFF; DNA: TGTGCCAGCAGTTATTCAGTGGAAGGGAACACTGAAGCTTTCTTT
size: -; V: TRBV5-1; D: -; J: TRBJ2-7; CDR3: CASSFQGYEQYF; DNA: TGCGCCAGCAGCTTCCAGGGATACGAGCAGTACTTC
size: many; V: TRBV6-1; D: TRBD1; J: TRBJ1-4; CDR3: CASSVSQGASEKLFF; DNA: TGTGCCAGCAGTGTGTCACAGGGGGCTAGTGAAAAACTGTTTTTT
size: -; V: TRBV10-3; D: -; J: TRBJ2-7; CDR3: CAISDGAGASYEQYF; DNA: TGTGCCATCAGTGACGGGGCAGGGGCTTCCTACGAGCAGTACTTC
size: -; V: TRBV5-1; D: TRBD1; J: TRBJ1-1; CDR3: CASKAYDRENTEAFF; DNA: TGCGCCAGCAAGGCTTACGACAGGGAGAACACTGAAGCTTTCTTT
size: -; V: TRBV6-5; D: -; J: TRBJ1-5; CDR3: CASSRGQSHQPQHF; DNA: TGTGCCAGCAGCAGAGGACAGTCTCATCAGCCCCAGCATTTT
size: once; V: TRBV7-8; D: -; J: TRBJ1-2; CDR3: CASSLAVGYGYTF; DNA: TGTGCCAGCAGCTTAGCAGTGGGCTATGGCTACACCTTC
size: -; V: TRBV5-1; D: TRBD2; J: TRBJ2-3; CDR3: CASSLQAGADTQYF; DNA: TGCGCCAGCAGCTTGCAAGCGGGAGCAGATACGCAGTATTTT
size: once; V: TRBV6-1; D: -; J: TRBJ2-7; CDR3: CASSEEDISYEQYF; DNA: TGTGCCAGCAGTGAAGAGGACATCTCCTACGAGCAGTACTTC
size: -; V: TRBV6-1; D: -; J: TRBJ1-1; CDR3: CASSETAGNTEAFF; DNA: TGTGCCAGCAGTGAAACCGCCGGGAACACTGAAGCTTTCTTT
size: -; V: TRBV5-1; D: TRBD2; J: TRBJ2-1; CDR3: CASSLALAGSYNEQFF; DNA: TGCGCCAGCAGCTTGGCCCTAGCGGGCTCCTACAATGAGCAGTTCTTC
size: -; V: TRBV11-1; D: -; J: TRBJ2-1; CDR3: CASGSAYNEQFF; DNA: TGTGCCAGCGGGAGTGCCTACAATGAGCAGTTCTTC
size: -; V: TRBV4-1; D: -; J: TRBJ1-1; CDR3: CASSQERRNTEAFF; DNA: TGCGCCAGCAGCCAAGAACGCAGGAACACTGAAGCTTTCTTT
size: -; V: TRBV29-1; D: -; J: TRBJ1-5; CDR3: CSVLVSNQPQHF; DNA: TGCAGCGTCCTCGTGAGCAATCAGCCCCAGCATTTT
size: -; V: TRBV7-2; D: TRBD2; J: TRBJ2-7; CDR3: CASRRLLADYEQYF; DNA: TGTGCCAGCAGACGGCTACTAGCGGATTACGAGCAGTACTTC
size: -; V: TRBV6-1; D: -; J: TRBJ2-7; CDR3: CASRENREMNYEQYF; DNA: TGTGCCAGCAGGGAAAACAGGGAGATGAATTACGAGCAGTACTTC
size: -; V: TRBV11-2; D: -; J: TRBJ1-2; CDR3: CASSLGQGNYGYTF; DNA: TGTGCCAGCAGCTTAGGGCAGGGGAACTATGGCTACACCTTC
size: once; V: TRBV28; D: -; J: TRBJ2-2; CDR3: CASSAPGAENTGELFF; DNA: TGTGCCAGCAGTGCCCCGGGCGCGGAGAACACCGGGGAGCTGTTTTTT
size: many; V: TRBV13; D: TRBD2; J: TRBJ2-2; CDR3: CASSPGLAIGELFF; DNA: TGTGCCAGCAGCCCGGGACTAGCGATCGGGGAGCTGTTTTTT
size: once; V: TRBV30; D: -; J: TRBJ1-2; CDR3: CAWSPPFYGYTF; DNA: TGTGCCTGGAGTCCCCCATTCTATGGCTACACCTTC
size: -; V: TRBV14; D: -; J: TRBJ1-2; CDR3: CASRGYGYTF; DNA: TGTGCCAGCAGGGGGTATGGCTACACCTTC
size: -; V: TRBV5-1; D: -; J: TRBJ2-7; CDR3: CASSLGVQGRGEQYF; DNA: TGCGCCAGCAGCTTGGGAGTCCAGGGTCGGGGCGAGCAGTACTTC
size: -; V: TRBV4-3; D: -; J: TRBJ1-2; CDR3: CASSQDGSSFSGYTF; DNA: TGCGCCAGCAGCCAAGACGGATCGTCCTTCAGTGGCTACACCTTC
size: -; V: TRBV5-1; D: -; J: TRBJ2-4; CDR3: CASREIAKNIQYF; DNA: TGCGCCAGCAGAGAGATAGCCAAAAACATTCAGTACTTC
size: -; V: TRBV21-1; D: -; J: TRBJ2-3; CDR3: CASSKGGRGQTDTQYF; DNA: TGTGCCAGCAGCAAAGGGGGCAGGGGGCAGACAGATACGCAGTATTTT
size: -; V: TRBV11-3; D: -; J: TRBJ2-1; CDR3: CASSLRGYNEQFF; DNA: TGTGCCAGCAGTCTCAGGGGATACAATGAGCAGTTCTTC
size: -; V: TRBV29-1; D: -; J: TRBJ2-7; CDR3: CSVEDNNLSYEQYF; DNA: TGCAGCGTTGAAGACAATAATCTCTCCTACGAGCAGTACTTC
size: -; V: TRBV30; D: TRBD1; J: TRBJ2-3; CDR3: CAWTSGQGAFDTQYF; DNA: TGTGCCTGGACCTCCGGACAGGGGGCTTTTGATACGCAGTATTTT
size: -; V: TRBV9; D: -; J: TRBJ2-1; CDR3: CASSVDPRGVLNNEQFF; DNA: TGTGCCAGCAGCGTAGACCCGAGAGGGGTACTAAACAATGAGCAGTTCTTC
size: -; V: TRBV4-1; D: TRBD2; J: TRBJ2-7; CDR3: CASSQGLAGGSYEQYF; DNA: TGCGCCAGCAGCCAAGGACTAGCGGGAGGCTCCTACGAGCAGTACTTC
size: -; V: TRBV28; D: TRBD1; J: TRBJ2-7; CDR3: CASRGTGLYEQYF; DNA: TGTGCCAGCAGAGGGACAGGGCTGTACGAGCAGTACTTC
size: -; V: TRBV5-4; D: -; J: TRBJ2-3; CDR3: CASSRFSTDTQYF; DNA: TGTGCCAGCTCCCGTTTTTCCACAGATACGCAGTATTTT
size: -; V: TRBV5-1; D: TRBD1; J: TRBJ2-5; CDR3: CASSLPRTGPRGETQYF; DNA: TGCGCCAGCAGCTTGCCCAGGACAGGCCCCAGGGGAGAGACCCAGTACTTC
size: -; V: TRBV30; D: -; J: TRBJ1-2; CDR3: CAWSVLYGYTF; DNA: TGTGCCTGGAGTGTACTGTATGGCTACACCTTC
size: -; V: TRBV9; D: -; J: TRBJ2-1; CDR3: CASSFPRSGDYNEQFF; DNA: TGTGCCAGCAGCTTCCCTCGGTCGGGGGATTACAATGAGCAGTTCTTC
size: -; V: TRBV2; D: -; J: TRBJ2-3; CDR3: CASSGRTGGTDTQYF; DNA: TGTGCCAGCAGTGGACGGACCGGGGGCACAGATACGCAGTATTTT
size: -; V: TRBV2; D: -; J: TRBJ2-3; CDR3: CARSSPTADTQYF; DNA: TGTGCCAGATCCTCGCCGACGGCGGATACGCAGTATTTT
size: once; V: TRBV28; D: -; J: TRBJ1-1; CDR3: CASSLMVRNTEAFF; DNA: TGTGCCAGCAGTTTAATGGTACGTAACACTGAAGCTTTCTTT
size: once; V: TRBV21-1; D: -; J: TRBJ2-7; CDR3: CASSTSRTDPCEQYF; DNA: TGTGCCAGCAGCACAAGTCGGACAGATCCTTGCGAGCAGTACTTC
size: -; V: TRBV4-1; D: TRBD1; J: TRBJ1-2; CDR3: CASSQDPGQGNYGYTF; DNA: TGCGCCAGCAGCCAAGATCCGGGACAGGGGAACTATGGCTACACCTTC
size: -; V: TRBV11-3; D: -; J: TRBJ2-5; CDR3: CASSLAGRGETQYF; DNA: TGTGCCAGCAGCTTAGCCGGCAGGGGAGAGACCCAGTACTTC
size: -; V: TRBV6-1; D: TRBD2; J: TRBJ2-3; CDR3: CASSEGLAGVVDTQYF; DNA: TGTGCCAGCAGTGAAGGACTAGCGGGAGTGGTAGATACGCAGTATTTT
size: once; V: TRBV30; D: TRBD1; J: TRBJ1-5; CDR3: CAWETGTASNQPQHF; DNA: TGTGCCTGGGAAACCGGGACAGCCAGCAATCAGCCCCAGCATTTT
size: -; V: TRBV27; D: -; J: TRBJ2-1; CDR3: CASTTNSGSYNEQFF; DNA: TGTGCCAGCACCACTAATTCGGGCTCCTACAATGAGCAGTTCTTC